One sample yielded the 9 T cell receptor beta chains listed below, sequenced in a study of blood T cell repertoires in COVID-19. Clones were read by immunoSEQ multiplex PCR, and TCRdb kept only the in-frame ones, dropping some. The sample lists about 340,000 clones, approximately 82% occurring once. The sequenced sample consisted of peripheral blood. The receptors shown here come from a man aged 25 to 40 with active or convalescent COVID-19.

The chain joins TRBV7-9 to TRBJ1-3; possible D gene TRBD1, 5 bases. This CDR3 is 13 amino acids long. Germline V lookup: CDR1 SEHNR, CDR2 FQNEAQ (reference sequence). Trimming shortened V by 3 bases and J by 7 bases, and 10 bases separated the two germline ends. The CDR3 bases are TGTGCCAGCAGCTTTGGGGGGGTTAACACCATATATTTT. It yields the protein CASSFGGVNTIYF. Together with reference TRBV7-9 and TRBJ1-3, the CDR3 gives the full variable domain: DTGVSQNPRHKITKRGQNVTFRCDPISEHNRLYWYRQTLGQGPEFLTYFQNEAQLEKSRLLSDRFSAERPKGSFSTLEIQRTEQGDSAMYLCASSFGGVNTIYFGEGSWLTVV.

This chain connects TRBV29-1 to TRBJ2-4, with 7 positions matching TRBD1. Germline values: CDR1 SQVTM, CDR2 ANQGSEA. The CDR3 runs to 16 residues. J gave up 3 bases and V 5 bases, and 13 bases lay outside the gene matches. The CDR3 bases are TGCAGCGTTACCCCCAGGGCGCAGGGGGACAAAAACATTCAGTACTTC. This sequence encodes CSVTPRAQGDKNIQYF.

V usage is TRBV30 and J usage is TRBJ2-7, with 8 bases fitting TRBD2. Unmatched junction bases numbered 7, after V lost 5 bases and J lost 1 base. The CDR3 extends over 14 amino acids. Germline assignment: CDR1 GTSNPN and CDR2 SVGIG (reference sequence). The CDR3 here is CAWETSAESYEQYF. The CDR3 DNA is TGTGCCTGGGAGACTAGCGCGGAATCCTACGAGCAGTACTTC.

The CDR3 DNA reads TGCACCAGCAGCCAAACCGGGACAGGGGCGACTCTCTCTGGAAACACCATATATTTT. This gives the protein CTSSQTGTGATLSGNTIYF. The chain has TRBV1 and TRBJ1-3; no check of the table's D call, TRBD1, against the DNA was made. TRBV1 is a recognized pseudogene. The CDR3 spans 19 residues.

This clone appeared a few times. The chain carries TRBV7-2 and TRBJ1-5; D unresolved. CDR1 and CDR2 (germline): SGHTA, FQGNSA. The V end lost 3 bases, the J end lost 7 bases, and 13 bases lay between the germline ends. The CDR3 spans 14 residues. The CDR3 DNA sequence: TGTGCCAGCAGCTTGGCAACGGGTTCCCAGCCCCAGCATTTT. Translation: CASSLATGSQPQHF.

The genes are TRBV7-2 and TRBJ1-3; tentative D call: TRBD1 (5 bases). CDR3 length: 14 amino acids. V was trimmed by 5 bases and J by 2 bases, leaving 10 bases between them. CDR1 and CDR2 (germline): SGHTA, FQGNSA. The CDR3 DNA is TGTGCCAGCAGCACGGGGGAGGCTGGAAACACCATATATTTT. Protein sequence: CASSTGEAGNTIYF.

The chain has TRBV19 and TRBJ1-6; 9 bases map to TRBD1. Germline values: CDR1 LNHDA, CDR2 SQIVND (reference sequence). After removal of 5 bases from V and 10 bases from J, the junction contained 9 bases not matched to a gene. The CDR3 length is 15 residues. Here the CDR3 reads CASSATGTGRSPLHF. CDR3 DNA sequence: TGTGCCAGTAGTGCTACCGGGACAGGGAGGTCACCCCTCCACTTT.

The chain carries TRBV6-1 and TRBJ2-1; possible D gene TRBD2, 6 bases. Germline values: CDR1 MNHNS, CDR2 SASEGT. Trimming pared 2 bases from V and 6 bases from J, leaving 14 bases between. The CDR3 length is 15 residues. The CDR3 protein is CASSELGGGINEQFF. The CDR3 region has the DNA TGTGCCAGCAGTGAACTGGGTGGGGGGATCAATGAGCAGTTCTTC.

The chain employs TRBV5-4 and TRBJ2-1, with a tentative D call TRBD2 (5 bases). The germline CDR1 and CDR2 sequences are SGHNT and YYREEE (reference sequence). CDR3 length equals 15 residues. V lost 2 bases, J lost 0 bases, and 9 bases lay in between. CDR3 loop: CASSLAVSSYNEQFF. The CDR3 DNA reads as TGTGCCAGCAGCTTAGCGGTTAGCTCCTACAATGAGCAGTTCTTC.